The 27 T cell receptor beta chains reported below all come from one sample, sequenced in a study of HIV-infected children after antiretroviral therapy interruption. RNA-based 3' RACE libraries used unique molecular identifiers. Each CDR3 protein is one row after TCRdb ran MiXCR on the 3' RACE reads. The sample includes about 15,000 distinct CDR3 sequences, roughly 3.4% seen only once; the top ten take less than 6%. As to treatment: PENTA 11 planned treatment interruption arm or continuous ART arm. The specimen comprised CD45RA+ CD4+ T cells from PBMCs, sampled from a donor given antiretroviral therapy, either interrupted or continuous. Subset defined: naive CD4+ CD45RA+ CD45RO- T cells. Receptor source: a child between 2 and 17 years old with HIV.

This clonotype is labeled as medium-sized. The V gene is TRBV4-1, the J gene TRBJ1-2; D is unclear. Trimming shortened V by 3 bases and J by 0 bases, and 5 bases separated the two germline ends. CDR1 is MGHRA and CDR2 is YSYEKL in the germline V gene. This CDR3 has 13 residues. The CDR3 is CASSQAPNYGYTF. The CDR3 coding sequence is TGCGCCAGCAGCCAGGCTCCTAACTATGGCTACACCTTC.

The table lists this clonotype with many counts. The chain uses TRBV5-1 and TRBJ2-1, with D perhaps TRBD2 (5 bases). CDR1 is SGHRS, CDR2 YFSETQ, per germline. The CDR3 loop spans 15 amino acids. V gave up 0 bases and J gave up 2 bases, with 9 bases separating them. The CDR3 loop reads CASSLELAPYNEQFF. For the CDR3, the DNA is TGCGCCAGCAGCTTGGAATTAGCGCCCTACAATGAGCAGTTCTTC.

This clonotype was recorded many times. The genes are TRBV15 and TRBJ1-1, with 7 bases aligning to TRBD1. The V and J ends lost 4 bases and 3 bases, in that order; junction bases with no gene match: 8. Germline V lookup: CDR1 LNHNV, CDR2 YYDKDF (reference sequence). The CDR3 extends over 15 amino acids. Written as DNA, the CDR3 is TGTGCCACCAGCATGGAGGACAGGATACACACTGAAGCTTTCTTT. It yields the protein CATSMEDRIHTEAFF.

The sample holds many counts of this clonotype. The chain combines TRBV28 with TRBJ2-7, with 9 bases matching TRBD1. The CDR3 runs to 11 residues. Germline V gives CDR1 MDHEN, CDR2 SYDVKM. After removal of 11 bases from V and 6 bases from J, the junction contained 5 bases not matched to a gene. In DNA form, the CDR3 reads TGTGCCTCAGGACAGGGGTTCGAGCAGTACTTC. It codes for CASGQGFEQYF.

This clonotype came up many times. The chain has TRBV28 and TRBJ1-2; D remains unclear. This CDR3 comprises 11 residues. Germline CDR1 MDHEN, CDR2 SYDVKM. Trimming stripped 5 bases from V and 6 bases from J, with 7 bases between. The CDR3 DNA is TGTGCCAGCAGTGTCCGTGATGGCTACACCTTC. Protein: CASSVRDGYTF.

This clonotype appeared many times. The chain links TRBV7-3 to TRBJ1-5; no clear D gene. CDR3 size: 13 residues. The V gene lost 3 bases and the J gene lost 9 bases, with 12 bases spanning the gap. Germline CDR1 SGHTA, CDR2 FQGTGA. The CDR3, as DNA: TGTGCCAGCAGCTTGGATGGGGTAGGGCCCCAGCATTTT. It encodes CASSLDGVGPQHF.

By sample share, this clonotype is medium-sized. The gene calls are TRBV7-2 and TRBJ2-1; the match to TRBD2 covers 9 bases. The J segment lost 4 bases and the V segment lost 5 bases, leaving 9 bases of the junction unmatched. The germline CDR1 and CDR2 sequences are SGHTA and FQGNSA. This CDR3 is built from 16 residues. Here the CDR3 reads CASSLGPSGVYNEQFF. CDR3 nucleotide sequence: TGTGCCAGCAGCCTGGGCCCTAGCGGGGTTTACAATGAGCAGTTCTTC.

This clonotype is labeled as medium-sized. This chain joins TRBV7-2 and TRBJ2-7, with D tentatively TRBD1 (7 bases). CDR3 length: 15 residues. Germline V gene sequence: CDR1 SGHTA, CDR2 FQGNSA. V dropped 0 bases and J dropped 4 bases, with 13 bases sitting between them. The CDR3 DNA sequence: TGTGCCAGCAGCTTAGCGTTTCAGGGGGGTTACGAGCAGTACTTC. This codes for CASSLAFQGGYEQYF. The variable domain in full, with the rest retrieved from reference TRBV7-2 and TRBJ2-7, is GAGVSQSPSNKVTEKGKDVELRCDPISGHTALYWYRQSLGQGLEFLIYFQGNSAPDKSGLPSDRFSAERTGGSVSTLTIQRTQQEDSAVYLCASSLAFQGGYEQYFGPGTRLTVT.

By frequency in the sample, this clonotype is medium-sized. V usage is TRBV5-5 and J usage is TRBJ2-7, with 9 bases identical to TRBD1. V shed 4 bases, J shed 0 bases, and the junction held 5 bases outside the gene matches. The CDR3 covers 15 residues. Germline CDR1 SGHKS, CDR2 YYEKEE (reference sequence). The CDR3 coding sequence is TGTGCCAGCAGCCGACAGGGGGGAACCTCCTACGAGCAGTACTTC. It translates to CASSRQGGTSYEQYF.

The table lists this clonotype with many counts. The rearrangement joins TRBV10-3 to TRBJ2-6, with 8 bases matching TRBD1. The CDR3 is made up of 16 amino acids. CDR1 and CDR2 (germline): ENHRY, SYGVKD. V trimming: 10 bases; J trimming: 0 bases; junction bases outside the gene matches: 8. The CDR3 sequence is CATNRGISSGANVLTF. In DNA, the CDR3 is TGTGCCACGAACAGGGGGATAAGCTCTGGGGCCAACGTCCTGACTTTC.

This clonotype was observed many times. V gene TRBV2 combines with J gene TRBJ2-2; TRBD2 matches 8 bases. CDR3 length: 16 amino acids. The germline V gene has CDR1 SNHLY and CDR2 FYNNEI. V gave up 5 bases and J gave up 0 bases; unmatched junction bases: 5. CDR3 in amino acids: CASSTSGVPNTGELFF. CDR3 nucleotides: TGTGCCAGCAGTACTAGCGGAGTACCGAACACCGGGGAGCTGTTTTTT.

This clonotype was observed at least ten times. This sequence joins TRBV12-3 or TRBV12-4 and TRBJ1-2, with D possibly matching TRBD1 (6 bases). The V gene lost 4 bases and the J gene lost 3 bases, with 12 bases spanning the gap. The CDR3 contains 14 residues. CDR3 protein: CASSSGVPYYGYTF. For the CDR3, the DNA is TGTGCCAGCAGTTCAGGGGTGCCTTACTATGGCTACACCTTC.

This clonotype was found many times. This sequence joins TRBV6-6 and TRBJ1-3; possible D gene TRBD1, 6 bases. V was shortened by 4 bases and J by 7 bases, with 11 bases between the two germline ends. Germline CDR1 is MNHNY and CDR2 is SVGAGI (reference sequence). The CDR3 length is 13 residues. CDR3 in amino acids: CASSWEGGNTIYF. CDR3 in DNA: TGTGCCAGCAGTTGGGAGGGGGGGAACACCATATATTTT.

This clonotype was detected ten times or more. CDR3 sequence reads: CASSHRQDYEQYF. DNA of the CDR3: TGTGCCAGCAGCCACCGACAAGACTACGAGCAGTACTTC. The chain is built from TRBV3-1 and TRBJ2-7; D remains ambiguous. Per the germline V gene, CDR1 is LGHDT and CDR2 is YNNKEL (reference sequence). The CDR3 contains 13 residues. The V gene lost 3 bases and the J gene lost 3 bases, with 9 bases spanning the gap.

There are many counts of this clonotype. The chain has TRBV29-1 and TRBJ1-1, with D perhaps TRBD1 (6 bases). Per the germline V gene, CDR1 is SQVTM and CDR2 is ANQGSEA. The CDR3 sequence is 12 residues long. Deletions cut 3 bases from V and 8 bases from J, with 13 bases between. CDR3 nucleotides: TGCAGCGTTGACAGCCCGGGGGGCGAAGCTTTCTTT. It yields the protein CSVDSPGGEAFF.

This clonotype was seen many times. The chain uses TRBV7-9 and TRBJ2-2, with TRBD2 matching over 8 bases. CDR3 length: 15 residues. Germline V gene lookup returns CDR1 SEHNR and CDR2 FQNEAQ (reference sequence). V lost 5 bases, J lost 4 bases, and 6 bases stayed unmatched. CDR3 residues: CASSPAGTSTGELFF. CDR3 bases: TGTGCCAGCAGCCCAGCCGGGACTAGCACCGGGGAGCTGTTTTTT.

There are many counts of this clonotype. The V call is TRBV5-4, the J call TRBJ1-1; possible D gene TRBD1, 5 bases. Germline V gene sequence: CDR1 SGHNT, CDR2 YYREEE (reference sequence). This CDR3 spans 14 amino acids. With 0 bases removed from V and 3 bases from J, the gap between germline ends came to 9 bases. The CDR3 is CASSLGRGDTEAFF. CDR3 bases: TGTGCCAGCAGCTTGGGTCGGGGGGACACTGAAGCTTTCTTT. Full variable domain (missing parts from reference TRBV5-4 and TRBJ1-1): ETGVTQSPTHLIKTRGQQVTLRCSSQSGHNTVSWYQQALGQGPQFIFQYYREEENGRGNFPPRFSGLQFPNYSSELNVNALELDDSALYLCASSLGRGDTEAFFGQGTRLTVV.

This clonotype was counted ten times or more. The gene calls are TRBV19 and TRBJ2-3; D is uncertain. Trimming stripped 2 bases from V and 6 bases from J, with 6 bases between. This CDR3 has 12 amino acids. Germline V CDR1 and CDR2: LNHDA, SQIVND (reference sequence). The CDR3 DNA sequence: TGTGCCAGTAGTATAAACGGCGATACGCAGTATTTT. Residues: CASSINGDTQYF. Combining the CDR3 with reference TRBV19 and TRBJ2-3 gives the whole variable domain DGGITQSPKYLFRKEGQNVTLSCEQNLNHDAMYWYRQDPGQGLRLIYYSQIVNDFQKGDIAEGYSVSREKKESFPLTVTSAQKNPTAFYLCASSINGDTQYFGPGTRLTVL.

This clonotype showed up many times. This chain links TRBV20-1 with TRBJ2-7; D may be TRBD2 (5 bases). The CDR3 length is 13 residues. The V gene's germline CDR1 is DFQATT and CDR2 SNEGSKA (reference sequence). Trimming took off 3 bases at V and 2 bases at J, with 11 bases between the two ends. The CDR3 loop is CSARNGDPYEQYF. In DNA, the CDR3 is TGCAGTGCTAGGAACGGGGATCCCTACGAGCAGTACTTC.

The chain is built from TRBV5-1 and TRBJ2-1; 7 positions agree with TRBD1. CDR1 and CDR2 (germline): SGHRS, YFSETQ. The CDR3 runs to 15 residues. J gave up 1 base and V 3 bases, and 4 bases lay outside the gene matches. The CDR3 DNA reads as TGCGCCAGCAGCTGGGGACAGAGATCCTACAATGAGCAGTTCTTC. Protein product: CASSWGQRSYNEQFF.

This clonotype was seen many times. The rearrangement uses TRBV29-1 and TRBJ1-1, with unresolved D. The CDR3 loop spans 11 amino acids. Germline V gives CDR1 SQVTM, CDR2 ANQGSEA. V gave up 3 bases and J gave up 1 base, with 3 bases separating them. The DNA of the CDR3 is TGCAGCGTTGAGGGGAACACTGAAGCTTTCTTT. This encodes CSVEGNTEAFF.

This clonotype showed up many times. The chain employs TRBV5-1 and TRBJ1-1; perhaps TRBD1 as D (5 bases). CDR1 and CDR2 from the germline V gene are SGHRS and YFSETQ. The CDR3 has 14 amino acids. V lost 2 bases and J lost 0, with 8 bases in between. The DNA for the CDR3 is TGCGCCAGCAGCTTACAGGACATGAACACTGAAGCTTTCTTT. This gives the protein CASSLQDMNTEAFF.

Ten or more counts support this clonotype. CDR3 region: CASTLTTGTGYNEQFF. The CDR3 coding sequence is TGCGCCAGCACCCTTACCACCGGGACAGGGTACAATGAGCAGTTCTTC. The chain links TRBV5-1 to TRBJ2-1, with 9 bases aligning to TRBD1. With V trimmed by 6 bases and J by 4 bases, 11 bases remained unmatched. This CDR3 has 16 amino acids. Germline CDR1 SGHRS, CDR2 YFSETQ.

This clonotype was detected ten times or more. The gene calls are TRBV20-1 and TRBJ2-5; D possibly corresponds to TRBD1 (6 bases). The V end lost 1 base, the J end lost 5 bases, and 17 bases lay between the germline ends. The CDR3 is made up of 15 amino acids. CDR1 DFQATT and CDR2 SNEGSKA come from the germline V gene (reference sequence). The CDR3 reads CSARGARGVGETQYF. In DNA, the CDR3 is TGCAGTGCTAGAGGCGCCAGGGGAGTTGGCGAGACCCAGTACTTC.

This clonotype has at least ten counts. The CDR3 DNA reads TGCAGTGCTAGATGGACAGGGGGAAACTATGGCTACACCTTC. Translated, it gives CSARWTGGNYGYTF. The chain couples TRBV20-1 to TRBJ1-2, with 10 bases aligning to TRBD1. The CDR3 contains 14 residues. V was clipped by 2 bases and J by 2 bases; unmatched bases: 2. Per the germline V gene, CDR1 is DFQATT and CDR2 is SNEGSKA (reference sequence).

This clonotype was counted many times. CDR3 residues: CASSRFQGIEETQYF. The CDR3 region has the DNA TGTGCCAGCAGTCGCTTCCAGGGAATCGAAGAGACCCAGTACTTC. J is TRBJ2-5 and V is TRBV12-3 or TRBV12-4, with a tentative D call TRBD1 (5 bases). V was trimmed by 5 bases and J by 3 bases, leaving 16 bases between them. The CDR3 contains 15 residues.

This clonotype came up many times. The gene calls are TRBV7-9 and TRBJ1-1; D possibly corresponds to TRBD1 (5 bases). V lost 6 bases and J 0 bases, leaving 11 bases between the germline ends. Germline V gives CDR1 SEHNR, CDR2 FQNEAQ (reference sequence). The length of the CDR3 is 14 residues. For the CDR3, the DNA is TGTGCCAGCAGGCGGGACGGAATGAACACTGAAGCTTTCTTT. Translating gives CASRRDGMNTEAFF.